The 8 T cell receptor beta chains presented below share a single source sample, sequenced in a study of identifying expanded T cells in peripheral blood. TCRdb keeps only in-frame clones here, not all; method: immunoSEQ multiplex PCR. This table has around 82,000 clones, about four fifths appearing once. Sequenced input: blood. The receptor set was obtained from a person between 18 and 69 years old in good health.

This chain connects TRBV9 to TRBJ2-2; tentative D call: TRBD2 (5 bases). Germline V CDR1 and CDR2: SGDLS, YYNGEE. Deletions cut 0 bases from V and 0 bases from J, with 12 bases between. The CDR3 has 17 residues. The CDR3 coding sequence is TGTGCCAGCAGCGTAGCCCCGACTACTTCGAACACCGGGGAGCTGTTTTTT. Protein product: CASSVAPTTSNTGELFF.

The chain is built from TRBV9 and TRBJ2-5; 7 bases line up with TRBD1. The V gene's germline CDR1 is SGDLS and CDR2 YYNGEE. J gave up 2 bases and V 2 bases, and 0 bases lay outside the gene matches. The CDR3 extends over 13 amino acids. The CDR3 sequence is CASSVTGQETQYF. CDR3 bases: TGTGCCAGCAGCGTGACAGGGCAAGAGACCCAGTACTTC.

The chain employs TRBV28 and TRBJ2-1, with unresolved D. Trimming left V 6 bases short and J 0 bases short, with 12 bases between. CDR1 MDHEN and CDR2 SYDVKM come from the germline V gene. The length of the CDR3 is 15 residues. The CDR3 bases are TGTGCCAGCAGCCCACAGTCGAACTCCTACAATGAGCAGTTCTTC. It encodes CASSPQSNSYNEQFF.

The rearrangement joins TRBV4-3 to TRBJ1-3, with D possibly being TRBD1 (6 bases). The germline V gene encodes CDR1 LGHNA and CDR2 YSLEER. Trimming removed 3 bases from V and 1 base from J, with 13 bases in between. The CDR3 contains 16 residues. The chain's CDR3 is CASSQDRLGSGNTIYF. CDR3 sequence (DNA): TGCGCCAGCAGCCAGGACAGACTAGGTTCTGGAAACACCATATATTTT.

The chain carries TRBV2 and TRBJ2-1; D call uncertain. The CDR3 has 14 amino acids. Germline lookup yields CDR1 SNHLY and CDR2 FYNNEI. V lost 3 bases and J 0 bases, leaving 6 bases between the germline ends. The DNA of the CDR3 is TGTGCCAGCAGTGAGGCACCCTCCTACAATGAGCAGTTCTTC. Protein: CASSEAPSYNEQFF.

V usage is TRBV29-1 and J usage is TRBJ2-7, with D maybe TRBD2 (5 bases). CDR1 and CDR2 from the germline V gene are SQVTM and ANQGSEA. This CDR3 has 13 residues. With 6 bases removed from V and 5 bases from J, the gap between germline ends came to 17 bases. Here the CDR3 reads CSVGITSFDEQYF. The DNA for the CDR3 is TGCAGCGTCGGAATAACTAGTTTCGACGAGCAGTACTTC.

The chain carries TRBV5-6 and TRBJ1-1, with TRBD1 matching over 7 bases. CDR1 SGHDT and CDR2 YYEEEE come from the germline V gene. J was trimmed by 5 bases and V by 3 bases; bases with no gene match: 7. CDR3 size: 14 residues. The CDR3 DNA follows: TGTGCCAGCAGCTACGAACAGGGGAGGACTGAAGCTTTCTTT. Translated, it gives CASSYEQGRTEAFF.

This clone has only a few counts. The genes are TRBV6-5 and TRBJ1-3; no clear D. The CDR3 runs to 12 residues. Germline CDR1 MNHEY, CDR2 SVGAGI. Trimming pared 10 bases from V and 1 base from J, leaving 8 bases between. This chain's CDR3 is CATSTSGNTIYF. The CDR3 DNA is TGTGCCACATCCACTTCTGGAAACACCATATATTTT.